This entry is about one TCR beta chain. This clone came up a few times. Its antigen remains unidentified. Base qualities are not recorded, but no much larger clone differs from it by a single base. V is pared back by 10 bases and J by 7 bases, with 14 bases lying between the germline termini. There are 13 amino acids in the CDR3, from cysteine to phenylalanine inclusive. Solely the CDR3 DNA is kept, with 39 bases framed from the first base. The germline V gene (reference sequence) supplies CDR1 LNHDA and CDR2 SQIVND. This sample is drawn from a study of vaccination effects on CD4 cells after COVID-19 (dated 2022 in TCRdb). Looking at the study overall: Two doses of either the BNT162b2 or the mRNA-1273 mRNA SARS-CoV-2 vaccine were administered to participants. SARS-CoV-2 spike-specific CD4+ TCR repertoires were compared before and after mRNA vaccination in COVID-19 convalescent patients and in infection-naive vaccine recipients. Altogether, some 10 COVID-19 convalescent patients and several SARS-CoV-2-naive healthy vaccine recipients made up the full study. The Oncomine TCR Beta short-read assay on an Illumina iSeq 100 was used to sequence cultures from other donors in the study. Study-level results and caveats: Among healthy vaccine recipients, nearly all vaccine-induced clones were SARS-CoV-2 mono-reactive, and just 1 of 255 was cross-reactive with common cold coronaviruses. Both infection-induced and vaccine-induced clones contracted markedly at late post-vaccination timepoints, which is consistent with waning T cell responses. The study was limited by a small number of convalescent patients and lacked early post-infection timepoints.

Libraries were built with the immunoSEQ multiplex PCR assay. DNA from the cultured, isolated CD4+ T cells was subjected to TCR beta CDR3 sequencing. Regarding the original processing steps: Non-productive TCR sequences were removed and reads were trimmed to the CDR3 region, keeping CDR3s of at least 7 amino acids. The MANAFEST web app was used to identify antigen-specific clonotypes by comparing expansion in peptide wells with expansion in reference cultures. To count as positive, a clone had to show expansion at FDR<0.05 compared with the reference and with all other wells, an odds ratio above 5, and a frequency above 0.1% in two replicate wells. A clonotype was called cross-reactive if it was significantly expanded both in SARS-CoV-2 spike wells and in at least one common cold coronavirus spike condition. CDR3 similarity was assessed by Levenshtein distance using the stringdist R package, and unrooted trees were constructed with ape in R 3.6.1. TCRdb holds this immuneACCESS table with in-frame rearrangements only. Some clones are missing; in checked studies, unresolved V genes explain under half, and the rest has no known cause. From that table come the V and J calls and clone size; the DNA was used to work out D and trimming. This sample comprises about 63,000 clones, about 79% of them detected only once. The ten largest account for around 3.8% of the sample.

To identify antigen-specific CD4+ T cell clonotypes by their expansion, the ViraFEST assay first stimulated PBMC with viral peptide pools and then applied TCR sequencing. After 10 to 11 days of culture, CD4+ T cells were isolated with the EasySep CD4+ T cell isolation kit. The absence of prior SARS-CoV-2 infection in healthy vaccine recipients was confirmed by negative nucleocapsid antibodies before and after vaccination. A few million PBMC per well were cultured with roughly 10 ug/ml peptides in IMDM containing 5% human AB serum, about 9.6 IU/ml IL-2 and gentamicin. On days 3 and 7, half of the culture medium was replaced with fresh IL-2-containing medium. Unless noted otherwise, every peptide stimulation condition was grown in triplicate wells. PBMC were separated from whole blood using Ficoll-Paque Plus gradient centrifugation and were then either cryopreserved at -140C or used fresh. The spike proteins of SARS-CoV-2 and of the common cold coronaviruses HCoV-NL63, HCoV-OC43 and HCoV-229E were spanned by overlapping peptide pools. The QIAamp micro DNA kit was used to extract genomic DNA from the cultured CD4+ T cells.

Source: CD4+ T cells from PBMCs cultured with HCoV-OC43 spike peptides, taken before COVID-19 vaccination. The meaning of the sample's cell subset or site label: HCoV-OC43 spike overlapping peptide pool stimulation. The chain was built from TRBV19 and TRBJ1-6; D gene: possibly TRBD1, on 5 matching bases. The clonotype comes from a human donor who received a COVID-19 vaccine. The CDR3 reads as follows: CATKRGVNSPLHF. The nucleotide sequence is TGTGCCACAAAGCGGGGGGTCAATTCACCCCTCCACTTT.